Listed here are 9 T cell receptor beta chains from one sample, sequenced in a study of lymphopenia after photon versus proton radiotherapy. The protocol was immunoSEQ multiplex PCR, while the TCRdb copy is restricted to in-frame clones and leaves out a portion. The repertoire holds 70,000 or so clones, with about nine tenths as singletons. This sample comprised peripheral blood, obtained from a patient treated with photon-based radiotherapy. All receptors come from a woman aged 40 to 49 with cholangiocarcinoma.

The rearrangement links TRBV29-1 to TRBJ2-5; D is possibly TRBD1 (5 bases). Germline-derived CDR1 and CDR2 are SQVTM and ANQGSEA. The CDR3 has 12 residues. Trimming shortened V by 4 bases and J by 5 bases, and 11 bases separated the two germline ends. The chain's CDR3 is CSVGRVGETQYF. Written as DNA, the CDR3 is TGCAGCGTTGGCAGGGTAGGGGAGACCCAGTACTTC.

The table lists this clone with a count of one. V usage is TRBV7-6 and J usage is TRBJ2-6; the match to TRBD2 covers 10 bases. Germline CDR1 SGHVS, CDR2 FNYEAQ. J was trimmed by 1 base and V by 5 bases; bases with no gene match: 14. The CDR3 spans 20 residues. CDR3 DNA sequence: TGTGCCAGCAGCCCTAGAATCCTAGCGGGAGATAGGTCTGGGGCCAACGTCCTGACTTTC. Protein product: CASSPRILAGDRSGANVLTF.

The chain uses TRBV7-6 and TRBJ1-4; D possibly corresponds to TRBD1 (5 bases). Germline-derived CDR1 and CDR2 are SGHVS and FNYEAQ. Trimming cost V 3 bases and J 0 bases, with 14 bases left between them. The CDR3 has 17 residues. CDR3 amino acids: CASSFRITGATNEKLFF. CDR3 coding DNA: TGTGCCAGCAGCTTCCGAATTACAGGAGCAACTAATGAAAAACTGTTTTTT.

This chain links TRBV7-8 with TRBJ1-6; no definite D call. Trimming removed 0 bases at V and 0 bases at J, with 15 bases between. Germline CDR1 reads SGHVS; CDR2 reads FQNEAQ. The CDR3 covers 19 residues. CDR3 sequence: CASSLAQRRSSSYNSPLHF. In nucleotides, the CDR3 is TGTGCCAGCAGCTTAGCGCAACGGCGCTCCAGCTCCTATAATTCACCCCTCCACTTT.

The chain links TRBV6-1 to TRBJ1-1, with 7 nucleotides matching TRBD1. Germline-derived CDR1 and CDR2 are MNHNS and SASEGT. V gave up 5 bases and J gave up 8 bases; unmatched junction bases: 5. The CDR3 covers 12 residues. The CDR3 spells CASSSRDREAFF. The CDR3 nucleotides are TGTGCCAGCAGTTCCCGGGACAGAGAAGCTTTCTTT.

The chain links TRBV4-1 to TRBJ1-2; the D gene is possibly TRBD1 (6 bases). Per the germline V gene, CDR1 is MGHRA and CDR2 is YSYEKL. Trimming pared 0 bases from V and 3 bases from J, leaving 14 bases between. This CDR3 region has 16 residues. CDR3 protein: CASSQEGGGAYYGYTF. CDR3 in DNA: TGCGCCAGCAGCCAAGAGGGCGGGGGCGCATACTATGGCTACACCTTC.

V gene TRBV5-1 combines with J gene TRBJ2-7; D not certain. Looked up from germline, CDR1 is SGHRS and CDR2 is YFSETQ. The germline V and J ends were trimmed by 0 bases and 0 bases, with 4 bases remaining between them. The CDR3 runs to 13 residues. CDR3 protein: CASSLAASYEQYF. DNA for the CDR3: TGCGCCAGCAGCTTGGCCGCCTCCTACGAGCAGTACTTC.

This chain links TRBV6-6 with TRBJ1-6; weak D call: TRBD1 (6 bases). The V gene's germline CDR1 is MNHNY and CDR2 SVGAGI (reference sequence). The CDR3 has 15 residues. V gave up 8 bases and J gave up 7 bases, with 18 bases separating them. The CDR3 DNA is TGTGCCAGCTGCAGGGACACCATACAGAATTCACCCCTCCACTTT. It encodes CASCRDTIQNSPLHF.

This clone was seen just once. The CDR3 DNA reads as TGCGCCAGCAGTGGCGGGACTAGCGTTAACAATGAGCAGTTCTTC. Translation: CASSGGTSVNNEQFF. The rearrangement uses TRBV10-2 and TRBJ2-1; 10 bases match TRBD2. The CDR3 consists of 15 residues. CDR1 is WSHSY, CDR2 SAAADI, per germline. V lost 4 bases to trimming and J lost 5 bases; unmatched junction nucleotides: 5.